Included here is one T cell receptor beta chain sequence, with context. V dropped 3 bases and J dropped 4; count of bases not matched to a gene: 5. The CDR3 spans 14 residues. Per germline, CDR1 MGHDK and CDR2 SYGVNS. The data stem from a study of cytomegalovirus exposure and HLA in healthy donors. It was with 60 Vbeta and 13 Jbeta primers that the PCR ran. Clones were sequenced by immunoSEQ multiplex PCR, and TCRdb holds only the in-frame ones, with some missing. The profile shows approximately 160,000 clones, around 77% of them singletons. The V call is TRBV25-1, the J call TRBJ2-5; TRBD2 matches 7 bases. The source of this sequence is a man aged 35 to 55 in good health and CMV-seronegative. The specimen was PBMCs. The CDR3 loop reads CASSDPSGGETQYF. The CDR3 region has the DNA TGTGCCAGCAGTGACCCATCGGGGGGAGAGACCCAGTACTTC.